This paragraph reports one TCR beta chain. As yet, its antigen is unknown. The source of the sample is a study of identical twins. Germline V gene lookup returns CDR1 LNHDA and CDR2 SQIVND (reference sequence). V lost 1 base and J lost 4; bases outside the gene matches: 10. This CDR3 has 18 amino acids. Study-wide findings and caveats: Some out-of-frame alpha sequences were shared by twins, and these showed excess low generation probability. Within beta out-of-frame sequences, the excess sharing observed between twins was weaker. Conclusions rested on cross-sectional statistics rather than following the same donors. In cord blood, abundant beta clonotypes had fewer insertions; memory showed no trend.

One entry per CDR3 protein results from TCRdb running MiXCR on the 5' RACE reads. The repertoire holds 310,000 or so distinct CDR3 sequences, with approximately 8.5% as singletons. These data were also filed under a second study, of yellow fever vaccine responses in identical twins.

The sequenced sample was memory (CD45RO+) T cells sorted from blood. The source is a woman aged 18-30 years in good health. V usage is TRBV19 and J usage is TRBJ2-1; TRBD2 matches at 10 bases. DNA for the CDR3: TGTGCCAGTAGTATAGGTCCTAGCGGGGGCCCTCCATACAATGAGCAGTTCTTC. Protein sequence: CASSIGPSGGPPYNEQFF.